These 4 T cell receptor beta chains were sequenced from one sample in a study of blood T cell repertoires in COVID-19. Data came from immunoSEQ multiplex PCR; TCRdb stores just in-frame clones and leaves some out. The table lists about 53,000 clones, about 82% of them singletons, with approximately 12% in the top ten. Sequencing input: peripheral blood. These receptors were collected from an older man with active COVID-19.

V and J are TRBV5-1 and TRBJ1-1, with TRBD1 matching over 7 bases. J gave up 4 bases and V 5 bases, and 11 bases lay outside the gene matches. This CDR3 contains 15 residues. Germline CDR1 is SGHRS and CDR2 is YFSETQ. As DNA, the CDR3 is TGCGCCAGCAGGGTAAACTCGGCAGGGGGCACTGAAGCTTTCTTT. As protein: CASRVNSAGGTEAFF.

V is TRBV12-3 or TRBV12-4 and J is TRBJ2-3; no clear D. The CDR3 is made up of 13 amino acids. V was clipped by 8 bases and J by 1 base, with 10 bases between them. In DNA, the CDR3 is TGTGCCAGCCTCCTCTCTGGCACAGATACGCAGTATTTT. Amino acids: CASLLSGTDTQYF.

J is TRBJ1-6 and V is TRBV4-3; the match to TRBD1 covers 7 bases. CDR3 length equals 18 residues. With 4 bases clipped from V and 9 bases from J, the junction kept 18 bases outside the gene matches. Germline values: CDR1 LGHNA, CDR2 YSLEER. CDR3 sequence: CASSPKIGTGAFSSPLHF. The CDR3 DNA reads as TGCGCCAGCAGCCCCAAGATAGGCACAGGGGCTTTTAGTTCACCCCTCCACTTT.

The CDR3 is CASSQDPGVAQYF. DNA of the CDR3: TGTGCCAGCAGCCAAGATCCCGGGGTCGCACAGTACTTC. The rearrangement links TRBV3-1 (or the pseudogene TRBV3-2) to TRBJ2-7; tentative D call: TRBD2 (5 bases). The CDR3 consists of 13 residues. CDR1 is LGHDT, CDR2 YNNKEL, per germline (reference sequence). Trimming removed 0 bases from V and 10 bases from J, with 13 bases in between.